These 5 T cell receptor beta chains originate from one sample sequenced in a study of blood T cell repertoires in COVID-19. The assay was immunoSEQ multiplex PCR, and TCRdb's table has in-frame clones only and misses some. The data hold approximately 100,000 clones, with roughly 82% observed a single time. Sequencing was done on a sample of peripheral blood. All receptors derive from a human donor in a cohort sampled during active COVID-19.

The chain joins TRBV18 to TRBJ1-5, with 9 bases identical to TRBD1. CDR1 and CDR2 from the germline V gene are KGHSH and LQKENI. Unmatched junction bases numbered 6, after V lost 6 bases and J lost 3 bases. The CDR3 is 15 residues long. CDR3 in DNA: TGTGCCAGCTCCGAGGGACAGGGTAACAATCAGCCCCAGCATTTT. It yields the protein CASSEGQGNNQPQHF.

This clone showed up just once. The chain joins TRBV5-1 to TRBJ2-3; D may be TRBD2 (5 bases). Germline V gene sequence: CDR1 SGHRS, CDR2 YFSETQ. Trimming removed 4 bases at V and 4 bases at J, with 10 bases between. The length of the CDR3 is 13 residues. Here the CDR3 DNA reads TGCGCCAGCAGCGAGGGTACCGCAGATACGCAGTATTTT. Its protein product is CASSEGTADTQYF.

This CDR3 is CASSLSPGHSNYGYTF. The CDR3, as DNA: TGTGCCAGCAGCTTGAGCCCGGGACATAGTAACTATGGCTACACCTTC. V is TRBV7-2 and J is TRBJ1-2; the D gene is possibly TRBD1 (6 bases). CDR3 length equals 16 residues. V lost 3 bases and J lost 1, with 15 bases in between. In germline, CDR1 is SGHTA, CDR2 FQGNSA.

The rearrangement uses TRBV5-1 and TRBJ1-2, with 9 bases identical to TRBD1. CDR1 is SGHRS and CDR2 is YFSETQ in the germline V gene. J lost 5 bases, V lost 2 bases, and 10 bases had no gene match. The CDR3 extends over 16 amino acids. CDR3 amino acids: CASSFFRDREGYGYTF. CDR3 nucleotide sequence: TGCGCCAGCAGCTTCTTCCGGGACAGGGAGGGATATGGCTACACCTTC. The variable domain in full, with the rest retrieved from reference TRBV5-1 and TRBJ1-2, is KAGVTQTPRYLIKTRGQQVTLSCSPISGHRSVSWYQQTPGQGLQFLFEYFSETQRNKGNFPGRFSGRQFSNSRSEMNVSTLELGDSALYLCASSFFRDREGYGYTFGSGTRLTVV.

This sequence joins TRBV7-2 and TRBJ2-3; TRBD2 agrees at 12 bases. The CDR3 contains 18 residues. In germline, CDR1 is SGHTA, CDR2 FQGNSA. V shed 5 bases and J 1 base; nucleotides not matched to a gene: 10. CDR3 loop: CASSPLAGGQGGTDTQYF. CDR3 in DNA: TGTGCCAGCAGCCCCCTAGCGGGGGGGCAGGGGGGCACAGATACGCAGTATTTT.